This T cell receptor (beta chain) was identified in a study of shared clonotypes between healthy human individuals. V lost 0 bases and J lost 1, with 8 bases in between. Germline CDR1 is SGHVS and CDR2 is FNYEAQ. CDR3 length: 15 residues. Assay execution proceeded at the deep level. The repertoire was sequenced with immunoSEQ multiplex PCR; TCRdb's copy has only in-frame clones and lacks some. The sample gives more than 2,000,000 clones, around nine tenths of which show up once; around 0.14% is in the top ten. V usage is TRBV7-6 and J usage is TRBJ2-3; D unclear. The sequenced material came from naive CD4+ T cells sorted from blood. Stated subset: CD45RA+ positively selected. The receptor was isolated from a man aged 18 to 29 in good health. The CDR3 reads CASSLAGTRTDTQYF. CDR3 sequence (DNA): TGTGCCAGCAGCTTAGCGGGTACCCGCACAGATACGCAGTATTTT.